The 22 T cell receptor beta chains below all came from one sample that was sequenced in a study of blood T cell repertoires in COVID-19. Sequencing used immunoSEQ multiplex PCR; TCRdb keeps in-frame clones, though not all of them. The repertoire holds around 69,000 clones, with roughly 85% as singletons. Sequences were obtained from peripheral blood. The source is a woman aged 55-69 years with acute or convalescent COVID-19.

This chain joins TRBV2 and TRBJ1-3; D call uncertain. Trimming shortened V by 1 base and J by 4 bases, and 11 bases separated the two germline ends. The CDR3 has 15 residues. Germline V lookup: CDR1 SNHLY, CDR2 FYNNEI. The CDR3: CASSEDHSKGNTIYF. As DNA, the CDR3 is TGTGCCAGCAGTGAAGACCACAGTAAGGGAAACACCATATATTTT. The complete variable domain, with remaining parts taken from reference TRBV2 and TRBJ1-3, reads EPEVTQTPSHQVTQMGQEVILRCVPISNHLYFYWYRQILGQKVEFLVSFYNNEISEKSEIFDDQFSVERPDGSNFTLKIRSTKLEDSAMYFCASSEDHSKGNTIYFGEGSWLTVV.

This clone was found a few times. This chain links TRBV5-1 with TRBJ2-7; TRBD1 agrees at 8 bases. The trim removed 4 bases at V and 5 bases at J, leaving 8 bases unmatched. The CDR3 totals 14 residues. Germline V lookup: CDR1 SGHRS, CDR2 YFSETQ. The CDR3 here is CASSLGQVRDEQYF. The CDR3 region has the DNA TGCGCCAGCAGCCTGGGACAGGTTCGGGACGAGCAGTACTTC.

J is TRBJ2-1 and V is TRBV9; D might be TRBD1 (5 bases). The V end lost 0 bases, the J end lost 0 bases, and 10 bases lay between the germline ends. Germline V gene lookup returns CDR1 SGDLS and CDR2 YYNGEE. The CDR3 is 16 residues long. CDR3: CASSVGGRGSYNEQFF. In DNA, the CDR3 is TGTGCCAGCAGCGTAGGGGGTAGGGGCTCCTACAATGAGCAGTTCTTC.

The V call is TRBV14, the J call TRBJ1-1; TRBD1 agrees at 9 bases. CDR1 and CDR2 (germline): SGHDN, FVKESK. Trimming removed 4 bases from V and 0 bases from J; junction bases left unmatched: 0. The length of the CDR3 is 14 residues. The CDR3: CASSRQGVNTEAFF. CDR3 coding DNA: TGTGCCAGCAGCCGACAGGGGGTGAACACTGAAGCTTTCTTT.

This clone was recorded a few times. CDR3 protein: CASSEPPGQGSSGNTIYF. CDR3 in DNA: TGTGCCAGCAGTGAACCACCGGGACAGGGATCGTCTGGAAACACCATATATTTT. The chain employs TRBV25-1 and TRBJ1-3; TRBD1 aligns across 9 bases. The CDR3 runs 18 residues. Losses at the gene ends were 2 bases for V and 1 base for J; bases not matched to a gene: 9. CDR1 MGHDK and CDR2 SYGVNS come from the germline V gene.

The rearrangement links TRBV7-2 to TRBJ1-1, with 7 bases identical to TRBD1. V shed 3 bases, J shed 5 bases, and the junction held 9 bases outside the gene matches. The CDR3 sequence is 15 residues long. Germline V CDR1 and CDR2: SGHTA, FQGNSA. CDR3 DNA sequence: TGTGCCAGCAGCTTTTCCGGACAGGTTGGAACTGAAGCTTTCTTT. It specifies CASSFSGQVGTEAFF.

The rearrangement uses TRBV5-1 and TRBJ2-5; TRBD2 is a possible D gene (6 bases). The CDR3 totals 15 residues. Germline V gene lookup returns CDR1 SGHRS and CDR2 YFSETQ. Trimming stripped 0 bases from V and 5 bases from J, with 14 bases between. CDR3 in DNA: TGCGCCAGCAGCTTGGGGGGAGGCCCCGGGGAGACCCAGTACTTC. Translation: CASSLGGGPGETQYF.

The rearrangement joins TRBV30 to TRBJ1-1; 9 positions agree with TRBD1. V trimming: 4 bases; J trimming: 4 bases; junction bases outside the gene matches: 10. The CDR3 contains 15 residues. Germline V CDR1 and CDR2: GTSNPN, SVGIG (reference sequence). The CDR3 spells CAWKPGGTGSTEAFF. CDR3 nucleotide sequence: TGTGCCTGGAAGCCTGGGGGGACAGGGTCCACTGAAGCTTTCTTT.

The chain links TRBV12-3 or TRBV12-4 to TRBJ1-1, with a possible D match to TRBD1 (6 bases). The CDR3 is made up of 12 amino acids. V dropped 3 bases and J dropped 11 bases, with 13 bases sitting between them. Written as DNA, the CDR3 is TGTGCCAGCAGTTTTTCAGGGGAGGGGGCTTTCTTT. Protein sequence: CASSFSGEGAFF.

The chain is built from TRBV27 and TRBJ1-1; a weak D match, TRBD1 (5 bases). This CDR3 has 15 residues. Germline CDR1 is MNHEY and CDR2 is SMNVEV (reference sequence). Trimming shortened V by 4 bases and J by 3 bases, and 15 bases separated the two germline ends. In nucleotides, the CDR3 is TGTGCCAGCAGTTCTTGGGAGGGGAGGGACACTGAAGCTTTCTTT. It codes for CASSSWEGRDTEAFF.

This chain joins TRBV19 and TRBJ1-3; D ambiguous. CDR3 length equals 13 residues. Germline V lookup: CDR1 LNHDA, CDR2 SQIVND (reference sequence). V gave up 10 bases and J gave up 0 bases, with 10 bases separating them. The CDR3 nucleotides read TGTGCCACCACATCTAGCTCTGGAAACACCATATATTTT. Its translation is CATTSSSGNTIYF.

The rearrangement joins TRBV20-1 to TRBJ1-2, with D possibly matching TRBD1 (5 bases). Germline CDR1 DFQATT, CDR2 SNEGSKA (reference sequence). V lost 3 bases and J lost 8, with 13 bases in between. CDR3 length: 12 residues. Here the CDR3 reads CSASPAGTGYTF. CDR3 sequence (DNA): TGCAGTGCTAGTCCCGCGGGGACCGGCTACACCTTC.

The V call is TRBV6-1, the J call TRBJ1-1, with D perhaps matching TRBD1 (5 bases). This CDR3 spans 18 amino acids. V was cut by 6 bases and J by 6 bases, with 29 bases left in between. Germline CDR1 reads MNHNS; CDR2 reads SASEGT. CDR3 protein: CASSETWRGKTQPPEAFF. The CDR3, as DNA: TGTGCCAGCAGCGAAACGTGGAGGGGAAAGACACAACCCCCTGAAGCTTTCTTT.

This clone was detected once. The V call is TRBV19, the J call TRBJ1-4, with a weak D call TRBD1 (6 bases). CDR1 and CDR2 (germline): LNHDA, SQIVND (reference sequence). The CDR3 consists of 14 residues. Trimming removed 3 bases at V and 3 bases at J, with 8 bases between. For the CDR3, the DNA is TGTGCCAGTAGTATCCAGGGGTCTAATGAAAAACTGTTTTTT. It is translated as CASSIQGSNEKLFF.

The chain employs TRBV7-9 and TRBJ1-1; D not resolved. The V gene's germline CDR1 is SEHNR and CDR2 FQNEAQ (reference sequence). This CDR3 is built from 12 residues. V was clipped by 6 bases and J by 4 bases, with 9 bases between them. CDR3 protein: CASRVSGTEAFF. The CDR3 DNA reads TGTGCCAGCAGGGTGTCGGGCACTGAAGCTTTCTTT.

V gene TRBV28 combines with J gene TRBJ2-7; 9 bases align to TRBD1. J gave up 1 base and V 5 bases, and 3 bases lay outside the gene matches. Germline V gene lookup returns CDR1 MDHEN and CDR2 SYDVKM. CDR3 size: 14 residues. CDR3 nucleotide sequence: TGTGCCAGCAGTCCGGGGACAGGGTCCTACGAGCAGTACTTC. Its translation is CASSPGTGSYEQYF.

The chain has TRBV28 and TRBJ1-2; 11 bases are a match to TRBD1. V lost 5 bases, J lost 4 bases, and 15 bases stayed unmatched. This CDR3 has 18 amino acids. Germline CDR1 reads MDHEN; CDR2 reads SYDVKM. CDR3 in DNA: TGTGCCAGCAGTAAAAGAAAGGGGACAGGGGGTGAAGGCTATGGCTACACCTTC. As protein: CASSKRKGTGGEGYGYTF.

The chain has TRBV10-3 and TRBJ2-7, with 16 bases fitting TRBD2. V lost 2 bases, J lost 5 bases, and 9 bases stayed unmatched. Germline V CDR1 and CDR2: ENHRY, SYGVKD. This CDR3 has 18 amino acids. In DNA form, the CDR3 reads TGTGCCATCAGTGAGCAACCCCCGGGGACTAGCGGGGGGGACGAGCAGTACTTC. This encodes CAISEQPPGTSGGDEQYF.

CDR3: CASSQEVRRDSDTQYF. DNA for the CDR3: TGTGCCAGCAGCCAAGAAGTACGGCGGGACTCAGATACGCAGTATTTT. The chain links TRBV4-2 to TRBJ2-3; possible D gene TRBD2, 6 bases. Deletions cut 0 bases from V and 4 bases from J, with 14 bases between. CDR1 is LGHNA and CDR2 is YNFKEQ in the germline V gene. This CDR3 region has 16 residues.

V and J are TRBV30 and TRBJ1-3; perhaps TRBD1 as D (5 bases). V was cut by 3 bases and J by 0 bases, with 9 bases left in between. Per the germline V gene, CDR1 is GTSNPN and CDR2 is SVGIG (reference sequence). The CDR3 consists of 14 residues. This CDR3 reads CAWRNRSSGNTIYF. The CDR3 DNA sequence: TGTGCCTGGAGGAACAGGAGCTCTGGAAACACCATATATTTT. The entire variable domain, with the rest obtained from reference TRBV30 and TRBJ1-3, is as follows: SQTIHQWPATLVQPVGSPLSLECTVEGTSNPNLYWYRQAAGRGLQLLFYSVGIGQISSEVPQNLSASRPQDRQFILSSKKLLLSDSGFYLCAWRNRSSGNTIYFGEGSWLTVV.

The chain recombines TRBV19 with TRBJ1-6; 7 bases agree with TRBD1. J gave up 7 bases and V 4 bases, and 16 bases lay outside the gene matches. CDR1 and CDR2 from the germline V gene are LNHDA and SQIVND (reference sequence). This CDR3 is 18 amino acids long. The DNA of the CDR3 is TGTGCCAGTAGTACCATAATAGGCACAGGGGCGCGGAATTCACCCCTCCACTTT. Translated: CASSTIIGTGARNSPLHF.

The chain uses TRBV6-5 and TRBJ1-6, with TRBD1 identical over 9 bases. V dropped 2 bases and J dropped 11; count of bases not matched to a gene: 10. Per the germline V gene, CDR1 is MNHEY and CDR2 is SVGAGI. The CDR3 runs 16 residues. CDR3 DNA sequence: TGTGCCAGCAGTTACGGGAGGGACAGGGTCTTTGCACCCCTCCACTTT. The encoded protein is CASSYGRDRVFAPLHF.